This T cell receptor (beta chain) originates from a study of blood T cell repertoires in COVID-19 (dated by TCRdb to the early 2020s). Study-wide context: Samples from collaborators originated in the United States, Italy and Spain and spanned both the acute and convalescent phases of COVID-19. The prospective study material was composed of cDNA or gDNA derived from T cells, B-cell-depleted T cells, or PBMCs. Deeply sampled blood TCRbeta repertoires from subjects exposed to, actively infected with, or recovered from COVID-19 were included in the dataset. The repertoires were released in a freely available public database meant as a resource for research on the immune response to SARS-CoV-2. The samples were drawn from the first 160 participants of the ongoing ImmuneRACE study and from some 1,300 subjects provided by 6 global collaborators. Nearly every sample came with metadata listing a de-identified subject ID, COVID-19 status, age in years and sex. Where available, HLA class I and class II types were taken from metadata supplied by the sample provider and were not determined by assay-based typing.

Results the study describes overall, beyond this receptor: The quantity of clinical and demographic metadata differed by source and by participant and was supplied without curation.

TCRbeta CDR3 regions were amplified from genomic DNA using the immunoSEQ Assay, a bias-controlled multiplex PCR. The original pipeline was this. Within the assay, amplification of reference gene primers was used to estimate how many nucleated cells each sample contained. Sequence reads were collapsed and filtered to measure the absolute abundance of every unique TCRbeta CDR3 rearrangement. For each sample, productive Simpson clonality was calculated as the square root of Simpson's diversity index over productive rearrangements. TCRdb re-hosts the immuneACCESS table, in-frame sequences only. Its copies lack some clones; in the studies checked, an unresolved V gene accounts for under half of them, and the cause for the rest is not known. That table supplies the V and J calls and clone size; D and trimming were determined from the DNA. The sample table lists about 220,000 clones, about 79% of them with a count of one. The leading ten clones occupy roughly 3.5% of the sample.

In the prospective study, participants were 18 to 89 years old, resided in about two dozen geographic areas of the United States, and were enrolled through a virtual design. To assign participants to cohorts, the prospective study relied on clinical history that participants themselves reported in a screening survey and a study questionnaire. For ImmuneRACE Cohort 3, a participant was defined as recovered based on two consecutive negative NP/OP PCR tests, clearance by a healthcare professional, or resolution of symptoms. Each participant in the prospective study had whole blood, serum and a nasopharyngeal or oropharyngeal swab collected by mobile phlebotomists. Over an approximately 2-month period, participants in the prospective study had the option of providing additional blood draws and questionnaires. Prospective study blood samples were shipped either frozen or at room temperature before DNA extraction.

In the case of this clone: Its antigen target is currently unknown. It has no much larger one-base neighbor in the sample; base qualities were not kept.

V is reduced by 0 bases and J by 9 bases, leaving a spacing of 10 bases between them. For CDR1 and CDR2, the germline V gene lists SGHDT and YYEEEE. The CDR3 runs 14 amino acids, cysteine and phenylalanine included. CDR3 DNA only is kept here, 42 bases in frame from base 1. The sequence was collected from a woman aged 55-69 years who had recovered from COVID-19. The sequence links TRBV5-6 to TRBJ1-6, with no confident D gene call. Sequencing used PBMCs or T cells enriched from blood (not recorded which). The CDR3 has the sequence CASSLGRIGSPLHF. Read as DNA, the sequence is TGTGCCAGCAGCTTGGGGAGGATAGGTTCACCCCTCCACTTT.